These T cell receptor beta chains were read from a single sample in a study of cytomegalovirus exposure and HLA in healthy donors. The protocol was immunoSEQ multiplex PCR, while the TCRdb copy is restricted to in-frame clones and leaves out a portion. The sample includes approximately 140,000 clones, 60% to 80% seen only once; the top ten take roughly 4.7%. Input material: PBMCs. These TCRs come from a male donor in good health and CMV-seronegative. The CDR3 runs from the conserved cysteine through the conserved F or W. Size tells how often a clone was seen (once, few, many) or the class of an expanded clone, and some rows leave it out.

V gene	CDR3 length	clone size	CDR3 protein
TRBV4-1	17	few	CASSLSPGGTSYREQFF
TRBV4-3	18	once	CASSQDPAGRQTNEKLFF
TRBV29-1	11	few	CSVRAGGGYTF
TRBV29-1	15	NA	CSVVGEGRRVTEAFF
TRBV4-3	14	once	CASSPSQGLEKLFF
TRBV6-5	14	NA	CASAPPLGHSPLHF
TRBV2	11	NA	CASSLKETQYF
TRBV9	16	few	CASSIHSGGHQETQYF
TRBV7-9	13	NA	CASSLVGGYEQYF
TRBV5-1	14	once	CASSLVGGGETQYF
TRBV2	15	NA	CASRKLAGVTDTQYF
TRBV5-8	16	NA	CASSLRGAQTNEKLFF
TRBV7-7	12	once	CASSAGGETQYF
TRBV28	15	NA	CASSTIPGLAATQYF